This is a list of T cell receptor beta chains from one sample in a study of blood T cell repertoires in COVID-19. Sequencing used immunoSEQ multiplex PCR; TCRdb keeps in-frame clones, though not all of them. The sample includes hundreds of thousands of clones, approximately 86% seen only once; the top ten take less than 15%. Sequenced: peripheral blood. Source of these receptors: a woman aged 70 to 79 with COVID-19, enrolled during active disease. Each CDR3 is given with its conserved first and last residue. The D gene is left open where the match is weak. The size of a clone is reported for some rows only, either as once, few or many, or as a class for expanded clones.

V: TRBV6-2/TRBV6-3; size: .; D: .; J: TRBJ2-7; DNA: TGTGCCAGCAGCTCCCTGGGACTGGGCTCCTACGAGCAGTACTTC; CDR3: CASSSLGLGSYEQYF
V: TRBV5-8; size: .; D: TRBD2; J: TRBJ2-7; DNA: TGTGCCAGCAGCTTCGGGGGGGGGTACGAGCAGTACTTC; CDR3: CASSFGGGYEQYF
V: TRBV6-4; size: .; D: .; J: TRBJ2-3; DNA: TGTGCCAGCAGTGAAGGGGTTACGCAGTATTTT; CDR3: CASSEGVTQYF
V: TRBV5-4; size: few; D: TRBD2; J: TRBJ2-2; DNA: TGTGCCAGCTCTTCTTTGGGACTAGCGAACACCGGGGAGCTGTTTTTT; CDR3: CASSSLGLANTGELFF
V: TRBV11-3; size: once; D: .; J: TRBJ1-3; DNA: TGTGCCAGCAGCTCAAGAGACGGAGCTGGAAACACCATATATTTT; CDR3: CASSSRDGAGNTIYF
V: TRBV30; size: .; D: .; J: TRBJ2-1; DNA: TGTGCCTGGAGTGGAACATCCGCCAATGAGCAGTTCTTC; CDR3: CAWSGTSANEQFF
V: TRBV18; size: .; D: .; J: TRBJ1-4; DNA: TGTGCCAGCTCGCCGCCGGATGAAAAACTGTTTTTT; CDR3: CASSPPDEKLFF
V: TRBV29-1; size: .; D: TRBD1; J: TRBJ2-5; DNA: TGCAGCGCCCTGGGGACAGCGCACCAAGAGACCCAGTACTTC; CDR3: CSALGTAHQETQYF
V: TRBV7-2; size: .; D: TRBD2; J: TRBJ2-7; DNA: TGTGCCAGCAGCTTAGATTTGGCGGGGGGGAACGAGCAGTACTTC; CDR3: CASSLDLAGGNEQYF
V: TRBV30; size: .; D: TRBD1; J: TRBJ1-3; DNA: TGTGCCTGGAGTGGGGACAGCTCTGGAAACACCATATATTTT; CDR3: CAWSGDSSGNTIYF
V: TRBV2; size: .; D: TRBD2; J: TRBJ2-6; DNA: TGTGCCAGCAGTGTCTCTAGGGAGGGTGGAGCAGAAAGGGCCAACGTCCTGACTTTC; CDR3: CASSVSREGGAERANVLTF
V: TRBV5-1; size: .; D: TRBD2; J: TRBJ2-3; DNA: TGCGCCAGCAGCTTGTCTAGCGGAGATACGCAGTATTTT; CDR3: CASSLSSGDTQYF
V: TRBV7-9; size: .; D: TRBD2; J: TRBJ2-1; DNA: TGTGCCAGCAGCCGAATGAGACTAGCGGGGGCGAGGAATGAGCAGTTCTTC; CDR3: CASSRMRLAGARNEQFF
V: TRBV15; size: .; D: .; J: TRBJ1-5; DNA: TGTGCCACCAGCAGAGACAACTATCAGCCCCAGCATTTT; CDR3: CATSRDNYQPQHF
V: TRBV10-1; size: .; D: .; J: TRBJ2-3; DNA: TGCGCCAGCAGTTTGGGGGGGGCGACAGATACGCAGTATTTT; CDR3: CASSLGGATDTQYF
V: TRBV18; size: .; D: .; J: TRBJ1-1; DNA: TGTGCCAGCTCCGCGTTGCGGGGCACTGAAGCTTTCTTT; CDR3: CASSALRGTEAFF
V: TRBV7-6; size: .; D: .; J: TRBJ1-6; DNA: TGTGCCAGCAGCCTAGGTCCGGCCGAACCGACATCTAATTCACCCCTCCACTTT; CDR3: CASSLGPAEPTSNSPLHF
V: TRBV18; size: .; D: .; J: TRBJ2-4; DNA: TGTGCCAGCTCACCTCAGACGGGAGCCAAAAACATTCAGTACTTC; CDR3: CASSPQTGAKNIQYF
V: TRBV29-1; size: .; D: TRBD1; J: TRBJ1-2; DNA: TGCAGCGTTCTGACAGGGAGCTATGGCTACACCTTC; CDR3: CSVLTGSYGYTF
V: TRBV28; size: .; D: TRBD1; J: TRBJ1-6; DNA: TGTGCCAGCAACTTAGGGGACAGGGGGTCACCCCTCCACTTT; CDR3: CASNLGDRGSPLHF
V: TRBV15; size: .; D: .; J: TRBJ2-7; DNA: TGTGCCACCAGCAGAGCGAGACAGGACCGGGAGCAGTACTTC; CDR3: CATSRARQDREQYF
V: TRBV29-1; size: .; D: .; J: TRBJ1-2; DNA: TGCAGCGTTGGGGGGACAATTACAAGGGGCTACACCTTC; CDR3: CSVGGTITRGYTF
V: TRBV7-2; size: .; D: .; J: TRBJ1-3; DNA: TGTGCCAGCAGCTTAGCAGGCGGCTCTGGAAACACCATATATTTT; CDR3: CASSLAGGSGNTIYF
V: TRBV21-1; size: once; D: .; J: TRBJ1-4; DNA: TGTGCCAGCAGCAAAGTTGAGGGGGCGGGGGAAAAACTGTTTTTT; CDR3: CASSKVEGAGEKLFF
V: TRBV5-1; size: .; D: TRBD1; J: TRBJ2-1; DNA: TGCGCCAGCAGCTTGTCAGGGGGCAAAAATGAGCAGTTCTTC; CDR3: CASSLSGGKNEQFF
V: TRBV21-1; size: once; D: .; J: TRBJ1-5; DNA: TGTGCCAGCAGCAAAGGATCGGGGTGGAATAGCAATCAGCCCCAGCATTTT; CDR3: CASSKGSGWNSNQPQHF
V: TRBV19; size: .; D: TRBD1; J: TRBJ2-5; DNA: TGTGCCAGTAGACGGCAGGGGGCTTTAGGGACCCAGTACTTC; CDR3: CASRRQGALGTQYF
V: TRBV14; size: .; D: .; J: TRBJ2-7; DNA: TGTGCCAGCAGCCAAGCGGTCCGCGCATACGAGCAGTACTTC; CDR3: CASSQAVRAYEQYF
V: TRBV13; size: .; D: .; J: TRBJ2-1; DNA: TGTGCCAGCGGGATCACAGGTCGGGATGAGCAGTTCTTC; CDR3: CASGITGRDEQFF
V: TRBV27; size: .; D: TRBD1; J: TRBJ1-6; DNA: TGTGCCAGCAGTTTAAAGCGGACAGGGAATTCACCCCTCCACTTT; CDR3: CASSLKRTGNSPLHF
V: TRBV5-1; size: .; D: .; J: TRBJ2-3; DNA: TGCGCCAGCAGCAAGGAAGGGGTTACCACAGATACGCAGTATTTT; CDR3: CASSKEGVTTDTQYF
V: TRBV6-2/TRBV6-3; size: .; D: .; J: TRBJ1-2; DNA: TGTGCCAGCAGTTACTCGTACAACCACTATGGCTACACCTTC; CDR3: CASSYSYNHYGYTF
V: TRBV7-9; size: .; D: .; J: TRBJ2-1; DNA: TGTGCCAGCAGCTTAGTGTCCAACAATGAGCAGTTCTTC; CDR3: CASSLVSNNEQFF
V: TRBV2; size: .; D: .; J: TRBJ2-2; DNA: TGTGCCAGCAGTGAAGCACCGGTTACCGGGGAGCTGTTTTTT; CDR3: CASSEAPVTGELFF
V: TRBV27; size: once; D: TRBD1; J: TRBJ2-5; DNA: TGTGCCAGCAGTTTAGGGACAGGGTTGGAGACCCAGTACTTC; CDR3: CASSLGTGLETQYF
V: TRBV2; size: few; D: TRBD1; J: TRBJ2-2; DNA: TGTGCCAGCAACCCCGGGACAGGGGGCACCGGGGAGCTGTTTTTT; CDR3: CASNPGTGGTGELFF
V: TRBV6-1; size: once; D: TRBD2; J: TRBJ2-3; DNA: TGTGCCAGCAGTGATTTAGGGACTAGCACGGCAGATACGCAGTATTTT; CDR3: CASSDLGTSTADTQYF
V: TRBV4-3; size: few; D: .; J: TRBJ1-1; DNA: TGCGCCAGCAGCGAGGAGGGAAGCGGCACTGAAGCTTTCTTT; CDR3: CASSEEGSGTEAFF
V: TRBV7-9; size: .; D: .; J: TRBJ2-1; DNA: TGTGCCAGCAGCCTGCCGTCTAAGTTGGACTACTACAATGAGCAGTTCTTC; CDR3: CASSLPSKLDYYNEQFF
V: TRBV5-8; size: .; D: .; J: TRBJ1-4; DNA: TGTGCCAGCAGCAGAAGCAGGGGCCCTAATGAAAAACTGTTTTTT; CDR3: CASSRSRGPNEKLFF
V: TRBV24-1; size: .; D: .; J: TRBJ2-2; DNA: TGTGCCACCAGTAGGAGGGGTAACACCGGGGAGCTGTTTTTT; CDR3: CATSRRGNTGELFF
V: TRBV7-2; size: .; D: .; J: TRBJ1-2; DNA: TGTGCATGGGGCGGCTCTAACTATGGCTACACCTTC; CDR3: CAWGGSNYGYTF
V: TRBV29-1; size: .; D: .; J: TRBJ2-1; DNA: TGCAGCACAAGGACTACCTACAATGAGCAGTTCTTC; CDR3: CSTRTTYNEQFF
V: TRBV11-2; size: .; D: .; J: TRBJ1-4; DNA: TGTGCCAGCAGCTTAGTCCCCCTTGGGGGCGATGAAAAACTGTTTTTT; CDR3: CASSLVPLGGDEKLFF
V: TRBV18; size: .; D: .; J: TRBJ1-4; DNA: TGTGCCAGCTCTCTTTTCGGAGACAGCAATGAAAAACTGTTTTTT; CDR3: CASSLFGDSNEKLFF
V: TRBV7-9; size: once; D: .; J: TRBJ1-2; DNA: TGTGCCAGCAGCCCAGGAGCAGGGCAGCACTATGGCTACACCTTC; CDR3: CASSPGAGQHYGYTF
V: TRBV4-1; size: once; D: TRBD2; J: TRBJ2-2; DNA: TGCGCCAGCAGACTAGCGGGGGGTAGCACCGGGGAGCTGTTTTTT; CDR3: CASRLAGGSTGELFF
V: TRBV7-2; size: .; D: TRBD1; J: TRBJ2-1; DNA: TGTGCCAGCAGCGGTACAGGGGACAAGTTCTTC; CDR3: CASSGTGDKFF
V: TRBV3-1/TRBV3-2; size: .; D: .; J: TRBJ2-1; DNA: TGTGCCAGCAGCCAAGTCCCTACTAGGGAGCAGTTCTTC; CDR3: CASSQVPTREQFF
V: TRBV2; size: .; D: TRBD2; J: TRBJ2-5; DNA: TGTGCCAGCAGTAGCACGGGGGGGCCCCTCGAGACCCAGTACTTC; CDR3: CASSSTGGPLETQYF
V: TRBV4-1; size: .; D: TRBD1; J: TRBJ1-3; DNA: TGCGCCAGCAGCCAGGGACAGGGGACGGGAGGAAACACCATATATTTT; CDR3: CASSQGQGTGGNTIYF
V: TRBV7-2; size: .; D: .; J: TRBJ2-7; DNA: TGTGCCAGCAGCACGCCCTCACGGGGGGCCTCCCCCTACGAGCAGTACTTC; CDR3: CASSTPSRGASPYEQYF
V: TRBV30; size: .; D: .; J: TRBJ1-4; DNA: TGTGCCTGGAGTCGTGGATCCGGGGAAAAACTGTTTTTT; CDR3: CAWSRGSGEKLFF
V: TRBV5-8; size: .; D: .; J: TRBJ1-5; DNA: TGTGCCAGCAGCTTGGGACCTCGGGGATTTGAGCCCCAGCATTTT; CDR3: CASSLGPRGFEPQHF
V: TRBV2; size: .; D: TRBD1; J: TRBJ2-7; DNA: TGTGCCACCAACCGGGACAGTTACTCCTACGAGCAGTACTTC; CDR3: CATNRDSYSYEQYF
V: TRBV7-2; size: .; D: .; J: TRBJ1-1; DNA: TGTGCCAGCAGCCAAGCCCCCAGGGGAGCTTTCTTT; CDR3: CASSQAPRGAFF
V: TRBV4-1; size: .; D: .; J: TRBJ1-2; DNA: TGCGCCAGCAGCCAGATAGACAATCCCTCAAGCGGCTATGGCTACACCTTC; CDR3: CASSQIDNPSSGYGYTF
V: TRBV7-2; size: few; D: .; J: TRBJ2-7; DNA: TGTGCCAGCAGCCCCCTCGCGGGGAAGGGCGAGCAGTACTTC; CDR3: CASSPLAGKGEQYF
V: TRBV14; size: .; D: TRBD1; J: TRBJ2-5; DNA: TGTGCCAGCAGCCCTTCGGGACAGGGGGCTCGAGAGACCCAGTACTTC; CDR3: CASSPSGQGARETQYF